Following are 8 T cell receptor beta chains from one sample sequenced in a study of regulatory T cells in long-lasting Graves disease. iRepertoire HTBI primers and Arm-PCR of CDR3 regions built TCR beta libraries. One entry per CDR3 protein, called by TCRdb with MiXCR from the multiplex PCR reads. Here the sample spans roughly 420,000 distinct CDR3 sequences, less than 20% being singletons. The time point is: newly diagnosed GD, antithyroid drugs for less than 3 months. The TCR library used RNA extracted from PBMCs. The source material was peripheral blood mononuclear cells (PBMCs), sampled at new diagnosis, from a patient treated with antithyroid drugs. These receptors were taken from a female donor with Graves disease.

The V gene is TRBV5-1, the J gene TRBJ1-2; 8 positions match TRBD1. CDR3 length: 12 amino acids. V was pared by 3 bases and J by 8 bases, with 3 bases of the junction left unmatched. The V gene's germline CDR1 is SGHRS and CDR2 YFSETQ. The chain's CDR3 is CASSSTGEGYTF. The CDR3 region has the DNA TGCGCCAGCAGCTCGACAGGGGAAGGCTACACCTTC.

This clonotype was recorded at least ten times. This sequence joins TRBV6-1 and TRBJ2-7; maybe TRBD2 (5 bases). V was trimmed by 6 bases and J by 7 bases, leaving 13 bases between them. This CDR3 is built from 12 residues. Germline CDR1 reads MNHNS; CDR2 reads SASEGT. CDR3 region: CASRYYGGEQYF. The CDR3 DNA sequence: TGTGCCAGCAGGTATTACGGCGGGGAGCAGTACTTC.

This clonotype was seen repeatedly, ten times or more. CDR3 sequence: CSVDGTGTRGYTF. DNA for the CDR3: TGCAGCGTCGATGGGACAGGGACGAGGGGCTACACCTTC. The chain employs TRBV29-1 and TRBJ1-2, with TRBD1 matching over 9 bases. With V trimmed by 6 bases and J by 8 bases, 10 bases remained unmatched. Germline V gene data show CDR1 as SQVTM and CDR2 as ANQGSEA. CDR3 length equals 13 residues.

This clonotype came up many times. The V gene is TRBV7-8, the J gene TRBJ2-3; 7 nucleotides agree with TRBD2. The trim removed 6 bases at V and 3 bases at J, leaving 12 bases unmatched. The CDR3 has 16 amino acids. CDR1 and CDR2 from the germline V gene are SGHVS and FQNEAQ. The DNA for the CDR3 is TGTGCCAGCAGGGACGTAGCGGGTGGTGGTACAGATACGCAGTATTTT. It encodes CASRDVAGGGTDTQYF.

The CDR3 region has the DNA TGTGCCAGCAGTTACTACCGTCCAGCCAGCAATTATAATTCACCCCTCCACTTT. Amino acids: CASSYYRPASNYNSPLHF. This chain uses TRBV6-5 with TRBJ1-6; no clear D. CDR1 MNHEY and CDR2 SVGAGI come from the germline V gene. The V end lost 1 base, the J end lost 4 bases, and 17 bases lay between the germline ends. The CDR3 consists of 18 residues.

This clonotype has a count of ten or more. The chain employs TRBV24-1 and TRBJ2-3; no definite D call. The CDR3 extends over 13 amino acids. Germline-derived CDR1 and CDR2 are KGHDR and SFDVKD. V shed 2 bases and J shed 3 bases, with 5 bases lying between them. Here the CDR3 reads CATSDSRTDTQYF. CDR3 nucleotides: TGTGCCACCAGTGATTCAAGAACAGATACGCAGTATTTT.

The J gene is TRBJ1-4, the V gene TRBV15, with TRBD1 identical over 9 bases. From germline, CDR1 is LNHNV and CDR2 YYDKDF (reference sequence). The CDR3 covers 14 residues. V shed 3 bases, J shed 7 bases, and the junction held 3 bases outside the gene matches. The DNA for the CDR3 is TGTGCCACCAGCAGGGGACAGGGATTTGAAAAACTGTTTTTT. This sequence encodes CATSRGQGFEKLFF.

The CDR3 DNA is TGTGCCAGCAGCTTTGGCACCGGGGGAGTTAGGAACGAGCAGTACTTC. It codes for CASSFGTGGVRNEQYF. V gene TRBV5-6 combines with J gene TRBJ2-7; tentative D call: TRBD2 (6 bases). The CDR3 sequence is 16 residues long. Germline CDR1 SGHDT, CDR2 YYEEEE. Trimming pared 2 bases from V and 5 bases from J, leaving 20 bases between.